One sample yielded the 19 T cell receptor beta chains listed below, sequenced in a study of a mutant IDH1 vaccine in newly diagnosed glioma. The antigens for these receptors are not known. Using immunoSEQ multiplex PCR, the repertoire was profiled, and TCRdb retains in-frame clones only, with some absent. The sample consists of tens of thousands of clones, about 80% of them appearing once. The time point: week 23, last vaccination. The investigators gave 300 ug of mutant IDH1 20-mer peptide in each vaccine dose, together with topical imiquimod. Source: PBMCs, taken from a glioma patient whose treatment included an IDH1 peptide vaccine. These receptors were collected from a man between 35 and 55 years old with glioma.

The gene calls are TRBV5-1 and TRBJ2-7; possibly TRBD2 for D (5 bases). Trimming took 4 bases from V and 4 from J, leaving 18 bases between them. CDR1 is SGHRS and CDR2 is YFSETQ in the germline V gene. The CDR3 has 15 residues. The CDR3 bases are TGCGCCAGCAGCCCGGCCCCCACCCGGAGGTACGAGCAGTACTTC. This translates into CASSPAPTRRYEQYF.

The gene calls are TRBV2 and TRBJ2-7; no clear D. V was cut by 0 bases and J by 4 bases, with 7 bases left in between. The CDR3 consists of 13 residues. Germline V CDR1 and CDR2: SNHLY, FYNNEI. Written as DNA, the CDR3 is TGTGCCAGCAGTGAAGCGCTTCCGTACGAGCAGTACTTC. This gives the protein CASSEALPYEQYF.

A single count supports this clone. V and J are TRBV5-1 and TRBJ2-1, with 11 bases matching TRBD2. V lost 0 bases and J lost 5; bases outside the gene matches: 1. CDR1 SGHRS and CDR2 YFSETQ come from the germline V gene. The CDR3 has 15 amino acids. Written as DNA, the CDR3 is TGCGCCAGCAGCTTGGTAGCGGGGGGGGACAATGAGCAGTTCTTC. Protein sequence: CASSLVAGGDNEQFF.

The rearrangement uses TRBV10-1 and TRBJ2-3, with D possibly TRBD2 on 6 matching bases. V lost 2 bases, J lost 2 bases, and 14 bases lay in between. The CDR3 is 16 residues long. From germline, CDR1 is WNHNN and CDR2 SYGVQD (reference sequence). CDR3 protein: CASSEESGTSTDTQYF. As DNA, the CDR3 is TGCGCCAGCAGTGAGGAGTCGGGGACTTCCACAGATACGCAGTATTTT.

The J gene is TRBJ1-5, the V gene TRBV5-5, with TRBD1 as a possible D gene (6 bases). Germline CDR1 SGHKS, CDR2 YYEKEE (reference sequence). The V end lost 1 base, the J end lost 6 bases, and 14 bases lay between the germline ends. The CDR3 totals 15 residues. This chain's CDR3 is CASSLFEGVGQPQHF. The DNA of the CDR3 is TGTGCCAGCAGCTTGTTCGAGGGGGTGGGTCAGCCCCAGCATTTT.

The chain has TRBV5-1 and TRBJ2-2, with D perhaps TRBD1 (5 bases). The CDR3 totals 14 residues. Trimming left V 2 bases short and J 7 bases short, with 12 bases between. The V gene's germline CDR1 is SGHRS and CDR2 YFSETQ. The CDR3 region has the DNA TGCGCCAGCAGCTTTAGGGGTTCCGGCGGGGAGCTGTTTTTT. Encoded protein: CASSFRGSGGELFF.

This clone was seen only a few times. This specimen includes other DNA sequences encoding the same CDR3. The chain uses TRBV5-6 and TRBJ1-5; tentatively, D is TRBD1 (5 bases). Germline assignment: CDR1 SGHDT and CDR2 YYEEEE. This CDR3 is built from 13 residues. Trimming took 4 bases from V and 3 from J, leaving 8 bases between them. The CDR3 bases are TGTGCCAGCAGCCCAGGGTCCAATCAGCCCCAGCATTTT. Its translation: CASSPGSNQPQHF.

This chain uses TRBV2 with TRBJ1-6, with TRBD1 matching 9 bases. CDR3 length: 15 amino acids. The junction had 9 bases not matched to a gene; V was cut back by 6 bases and J by 9 bases. Germline V CDR1 and CDR2: SNHLY, FYNNEI. The CDR3 nucleotides read TGTGCCAGCAGCGAGACAGGGGGAGGGGGTTCACCCCTCCACTTT. Encoded protein: CASSETGGGGSPLHF.

The V call is TRBV29-1, the J call TRBJ1-2; D unresolved. The germline gives CDR1 SQVTM, CDR2 ANQGSEA. CDR3 length: 14 amino acids. V shed 6 bases and J shed 0 bases, with 14 bases lying between them. CDR3 in amino acids: CSVIGFEPNYGYTF. Here the CDR3 DNA reads TGCAGCGTCATAGGGTTTGAGCCTAACTATGGCTACACCTTC.

V and J are TRBV6-6 and TRBJ2-7; 8 bases line up with TRBD2. This CDR3 is built from 14 residues. From germline, CDR1 is MNHNY and CDR2 SVGAGI (reference sequence). J gave up 2 bases and V 0 bases, and 0 bases lay outside the gene matches. CDR3 region: CASSYSRGAYEQYF. As DNA, the CDR3 is TGTGCCAGCAGTTACTCGCGGGGGGCCTACGAGCAGTACTTC.

V usage is TRBV11-1 and J usage is TRBJ2-3; 13 positions agree with TRBD2. Losses at the gene ends were 5 bases for V and 6 bases for J; bases not matched to a gene: 5. The CDR3 runs to 15 residues. Germline CDR1 reads SGHAT; CDR2 reads FQDESV (reference sequence). This CDR3 reads CASSGLAGVVDTQYF. CDR3 sequence (DNA): TGTGCCAGCAGCGGACTAGCGGGGGTCGTGGATACGCAGTATTTT.

The J gene is TRBJ2-7, the V gene TRBV6-6, with a weak D call TRBD1 (5 bases). Deletions cut 5 bases from V and 4 bases from J, with 9 bases between. CDR1 and CDR2 from the germline V gene are MNHNY and SVGAGI (reference sequence). The CDR3 has 12 amino acids. The DNA for the CDR3 is TGTGCCAGCAGTGACCAGGGTTACGAGCAGTACTTC. Residues: CASSDQGYEQYF.

V usage is TRBV4-2 and J usage is TRBJ2-2; 8 bases match TRBD2. V dropped 7 bases and J dropped 5; count of bases not matched to a gene: 12. This CDR3 region has 16 residues. Germline V gene data show CDR1 as LGHNA and CDR2 as YNFKEQ. The CDR3, as DNA: TGTGCCAGCACCTCAGGTAGCGGGGCGGGAACCGGGGAGCTGTTTTTT. As protein: CASTSGSGAGTGELFF.

Remarks on this clone: This same CDR3 is encoded by further DNA sequences in the sample. The chain recombines TRBV7-9 with TRBJ1-1, with 8 bases that match TRBD1. V trimming: 1 base; J trimming: 5 bases; junction bases outside the gene matches: 0. This CDR3 is built from 13 residues. Looked up from germline, CDR1 is SEHNR and CDR2 is FQNEAQ (reference sequence). CDR3 residues: CASSLDRGTEAFF. The DNA of the CDR3 is TGTGCCAGCAGCTTAGACAGGGGGACTGAAGCTTTCTTT.

The chain is built from TRBV19 and TRBJ2-2; D is uncertain. Germline V gene lookup returns CDR1 LNHDA and CDR2 SQIVND (reference sequence). Trimming cost V 5 bases and J 0 bases, with 13 bases left between them. The CDR3 runs 16 residues. CDR3 loop: CASSRPVTANTGELFF. The CDR3 nucleotides are TGTGCCAGTAGTCGGCCGGTGACCGCGAACACCGGGGAGCTGTTTTTT.

The CDR3 DNA follows: TGTGCCAGCAGCTCAGGGTGGAAGGGGGCAGGCTATGGCTACACCTTC. Translated, it gives CASSSGWKGAGYGYTF. The genes are TRBV7-2 and TRBJ1-2; 7 nucleotides line up with TRBD1. Germline V gene data show CDR1 as SGHTA and CDR2 as FQGNSA. CDR3 length: 16 residues. V shed 4 bases, J shed 4 bases, and the junction held 12 bases outside the gene matches.

The rearrangement links TRBV20-1 to TRBJ2-1; D is uncertain. Germline CDR1 and CDR2: DFQATT and SNEGSKA (reference sequence). This CDR3 is 10 amino acids long. V dropped 3 bases and J dropped 7 bases, with 4 bases sitting between them. In nucleotides, the CDR3 is TGCAGTGCTAGCACTAATGAGCAGTTCTTC. Translating gives CSASTNEQFF.

The V gene is TRBV2, the J gene TRBJ2-5, with 7 bases that match TRBD1. This CDR3 has 15 residues. Trimming cost V 6 bases and J 4 bases; bases outside gene matches: 11. Germline V gene sequence: CDR1 SNHLY, CDR2 FYNNEI. The CDR3 bases are TGTGCCAGCAGCAAAAATAGGGCAGGGGGAGAGACCCAGTACTTC. Translating gives CASSKNRAGGETQYF.

The count of this clone is one. The chain recombines TRBV7-9 with TRBJ1-4; tentatively, D is TRBD1 (5 bases). This CDR3 is 15 amino acids long. Germline V gene data show CDR1 as SEHNR and CDR2 as FQNEAQ (reference sequence). Trimming left V 4 bases short and J 5 bases short, with 14 bases between. The chain's CDR3 is CASSSRQTGNEKLFF. CDR3 nucleotide sequence: TGTGCCAGCAGCTCAAGACAGACCGGGAATGAAAAACTGTTTTTT. The full variable domain, in which reference TRBV7-9 and TRBJ1-4 provide the parts outside the CDR3, is DTGVSQNPRHKITKRGQNVTFRCDPISEHNRLYWYRQTLGQGPEFLTYFQNEAQLEKSRLLSDRFSAERPKGSFSTLEIQRTEQGDSAMYLCASSSRQTGNEKLFFGSGTQLSVL.